What follows are 17 T cell receptor beta chains derived from one specimen sequenced in a study of T cell responses to AZD1222 COVID-19 vaccine. Method: immunoSEQ multiplex PCR; TCRdb's copy keeps in-frame clones and lacks some. The sample includes about 150,000 clones, 90% of them seen just once. Sequenced material: peripheral blood, taken on day 0 of AZD1222 vaccination. These receptors were taken from an adult in good health.

The V and J genes are TRBV4-3 and TRBJ1-2; 9 bases match TRBD1. The germline CDR1 and CDR2 sequences are LGHNA and YSLEER. CDR3 length: 17 amino acids. V trimming: 1 base; J trimming: 8 bases; junction bases outside the gene matches: 14. The CDR3 sequence is CASSQAAEQGARSGYTF. Written as DNA, the CDR3 is TGCGCCAGCAGCCAAGCCGCAGAACAGGGGGCGCGATCAGGCTACACCTTC.

The gene calls are TRBV5-6 and TRBJ2-7; tentative D call: TRBD1 (5 bases). The CDR3 extends over 14 amino acids. The germline V and J ends were trimmed by 0 bases and 3 bases, with 10 bases remaining between them. Germline values: CDR1 SGHDT, CDR2 YYEEEE. CDR3 region: CASSLVQGIYEQYF. The CDR3, as DNA: TGTGCCAGCAGCTTGGTGCAGGGTATCTACGAGCAGTACTTC. Full variable domain (rest looked up from reference TRBV5-6 and TRBJ2-7): DAGVTQSPTHLIKTRGQQVTLRCSPKSGHDTVSWYQQALGQGPQFIFQYYEEEERQRGNFPDRFSGHQFPNYSSELNVNALLLGDSALYLCASSLVQGIYEQYFGPGTRLTVT.

Notes on this clone: The junction does not match germline at one end; this may be a read error. The CDR3 loop reads CASSPPGFYGYTF. CDR3 DNA sequence: TGTGCCAGCAGTCCCCCGGGGTTCTATGGTTACACCTTC. V gene TRBV6-6 combines with J gene TRBJ1-2, with D uncertain. The germline gives CDR1 MNHNY, CDR2 SVGAGI (reference sequence). The CDR3 extends over 13 amino acids.

V and J are TRBV20-1 and TRBJ2-1; D is unresolved. Trimming cost V 3 bases and J 9 bases, with 18 bases left between them. The germline V gene encodes CDR1 DFQATT and CDR2 SNEGSKA (reference sequence). This CDR3 is built from 14 residues. The CDR3 region is CSASQQRGVGEQFF. CDR3 DNA sequence: TGCAGTGCTAGTCAGCAACGAGGAGTGGGTGAGCAGTTCTTC.

The rearrangement joins TRBV4-1 to TRBJ2-1, with 8 bases lining up with TRBD2. Trimming cost V 1 base and J 1 base; bases outside gene matches: 12. Germline V gene lookup returns CDR1 MGHRA and CDR2 YSYEKL. There are 19 residues in the CDR3. The CDR3: CASSQVSSGRRDSYNEQFF. In DNA, the CDR3 is TGCGCCAGCAGCCAAGTCTCTAGCGGGCGGCGAGATTCCTACAATGAGCAGTTCTTC.

This chain joins TRBV10-3 and TRBJ1-3; D gene unclear. CDR1 and CDR2 from the germline V gene are ENHRY and SYGVKD. V lost 6 bases and J 4 bases, leaving 16 bases between the germline ends. The CDR3 loop spans 15 amino acids. CDR3 residues: CAISLTSGGGNTIYF. DNA of the CDR3: TGTGCCATCAGCCTTACCTCGGGCGGAGGAAACACCATATATTTT.

The chain couples TRBV28 to TRBJ2-5; D is ambiguous. Trimming cost V 4 bases and J 2 bases, with 11 bases left between them. CDR1 and CDR2 from the germline V gene are MDHEN and SYDVKM. The length of the CDR3 is 14 residues. The chain's CDR3 is CASSSRQLQETQYF. CDR3 sequence (DNA): TGTGCCAGCAGTTCCCGACAACTACAAGAGACCCAGTACTTC.

There are a few counts of this clone. The chain links TRBV28 to TRBJ1-2; D call uncertain. Per germline, CDR1 MDHEN and CDR2 SYDVKM. The CDR3 consists of 13 residues. V shed 6 bases and J shed 1 base, with 9 bases lying between them. CDR3 sequence reads: CASRREFNYGYTF. In DNA form, the CDR3 reads TGTGCCAGCAGACGCGAGTTTAACTATGGCTACACCTTC.

This chain joins TRBV7-9 and TRBJ1-3; 8 bases map to TRBD1. V lost 3 bases and J lost 1; bases outside the gene matches: 2. This CDR3 region has 15 residues. Germline loops: CDR1 SEHNR, CDR2 FQNEAQ (reference sequence). The CDR3 bases are TGTGCCAGCAGCTTTCAGGGGGCATCTGGAAACACCATATATTTT. Translating gives CASSFQGASGNTIYF.

This chain connects TRBV4-1 to TRBJ1-4; possibly TRBD1 for D (5 bases). Deletions cut 4 bases from V and 5 bases from J, with 14 bases between. The CDR3 length is 15 residues. Germline V gives CDR1 MGHRA, CDR2 YSYEKL. The CDR3 DNA reads TGCGCCAGCAGCCCAGGGTGGATGATGAATGAAAAACTGTTTTTT. Translated, it gives CASSPGWMMNEKLFF.

This clone has more than one count but fewer than ten. This chain joins TRBV7-3 and TRBJ1-2; 9 bases align to TRBD1. CDR1 and CDR2 from the germline V gene are SGHTA and FQGTGA. The CDR3 spans 16 residues. V was clipped by 4 bases and J by 4 bases; unmatched bases: 10. As DNA, the CDR3 is TGTGCCAGCAGCTCAATACCGGGACAGGGAGGCTATGGCTACACCTTC. Residues: CASSSIPGQGGYGYTF.

The chain employs TRBV12-3 or TRBV12-4 and TRBJ2-7; D is uncertain. V was trimmed by 1 base and J by 1 base, leaving 2 bases between them. The CDR3 consists of 12 residues. The CDR3 coding sequence is TGTGCCAGCAGTTTAGGGTCCTACGAGCAGTACTTC. Translating it yields CASSLGSYEQYF.

V usage is TRBV6-5 and J usage is TRBJ2-7; weak D call: TRBD1 (6 bases). The length of the CDR3 is 14 residues. V was shortened by 2 bases and J by 1 base, with 9 bases between the two germline ends. Looked up from germline, CDR1 is MNHEY and CDR2 is SVGAGI. The DNA of the CDR3 is TGTGCCAGCAGTTACCAGGGGATATCCTACGAGCAGTACTTC. Encoded protein: CASSYQGISYEQYF.

This clone was observed a few times. The chain joins TRBV19 to TRBJ2-1; TRBD2 matches 10 bases. The CDR3 sequence is 18 residues long. The V gene end was trimmed by 4 bases and the J gene end by 1 base; junction bases not matched to a gene: 10. Germline loops: CDR1 LNHDA, CDR2 SQIVND (reference sequence). CDR3 in DNA: TGTGCCAGTAGTACAGGTCTAGCGGGAGTAAAATCCTACAATGAGCAGTTCTTC. Its translation is CASSTGLAGVKSYNEQFF.

The J gene is TRBJ1-4, the V gene TRBV7-9; a possible D gene is TRBD1 (5 bases). The CDR3 runs to 18 residues. Germline V gene sequence: CDR1 SEHNR, CDR2 FQNEAQ (reference sequence). V was clipped by 1 base and J by 6 bases, with 21 bases between them. The CDR3 loop reads CASSLGDSRLRKDEKLFF. CDR3 DNA: TGTGCCAGCAGCTTAGGCGACAGCCGTCTTCGCAAAGATGAAAAACTGTTTTTT.

The chain uses TRBV19 and TRBJ2-1, with a possible D match to TRBD2 (6 bases). CDR3 size: 13 residues. Germline assignment: CDR1 LNHDA and CDR2 SQIVND (reference sequence). The V and J ends lost 11 bases and 9 bases respectively, with 20 bases between them. The CDR3 spells CASNPGGIGEQFF. The CDR3 DNA reads TGTGCCTCAAACCCCGGGGGAATTGGTGAGCAGTTCTTC.

With regard to this clone: At one of its ends the junction is not consistent with the germline gene, which may arise from a read error. This sequence joins TRBV7-7 and TRBJ2-2, with 10 bases that match TRBD2. The CDR3 is 16 amino acids. Germline-derived CDR1 and CDR2 are SSHAT and FNYEAQ (reference sequence). The CDR3 coding sequence is TGTGCTAGCAGCCCAACTAGCGGGAAGAACACCGGGGAGCTGTTTTTT. Translating gives CASSPTSGKNTGELFF. Full variable domain (outside the CDR3, taken from reference TRBV7-7 and TRBJ2-2): GAGVSQSPRYKVTKRGQDVTLRCDPISSHATLYWYQQALGQGPEFLTYFNYEAQPDKSGLPSDRFSAERPEGSISTLTIQRTEQRDSAMYRCASSPTSGKNTGELFFGEGSRLTVL.